The source of this T cell receptor (beta chain) is a study of response to subunit inactivated influenza vaccine. Study outcomes and limitations: After each seasonal influenza vaccination, few new T cells are recruited, the authors suggested.

TCRdb redid the calling of the RT-PCR reads with MiXCR, one entry per CDR3 protein. Of about 520,000 distinct CDR3 sequences listed, 11% are singletons. This clonotype was detected only a few times. Its antigen is as yet unknown. Germline CDR1 and CDR2: LGHNA and YSLEER. This CDR3 spans 14 amino acids. Trimming shortened V by 2 bases and J by 1 base, and 9 bases separated the two germline ends. The sequencing used PBMCs from blood, collected about 40 days after vaccination. The TCR comes from a man aged 50 or older who received an inactivated influenza vaccine. The V call is TRBV4-3, the J call TRBJ2-7; maybe TRBD2 (5 bases). The CDR3 here is CASSQTRLSYEQYF. DNA for the CDR3: TGCGCCAGCAGCCAAACGAGACTATCCTACGAGCAGTACTTC.